A single T cell receptor beta chain is shown here with its context. Its antigen remains undetermined. No per-base quality is available; no much larger clone lies one base away. This sample is part of a study of blood T cell repertoires in COVID-19 (TCRdb year 2020). As for the study more broadly: Samples from collaborators originated in the United States, Italy and Spain and spanned both the acute and convalescent phases of COVID-19. The material from the prospective study consisted of cDNA or gDNA derived from T cells, B-cell-depleted T cells, or PBMCs. The dataset comprised deeply sampled blood TCRbeta repertoires from subjects exposed to, actively infected with, or recovered from COVID-19. The repertoires were released in a freely available public database meant as a resource for research on the immune response to SARS-CoV-2. The samples were drawn from two sources: the first 160 participants of the ongoing ImmuneRACE study, and 950 to 1,500 subjects contributed by 6 global collaborators. Nearly every sample came with metadata listing a de-identified subject ID, COVID-19 status, age in years and sex. Where available, HLA class I and class II types were taken from metadata supplied by the sample provider and were not determined by assay-based typing.

TCRbeta CDR3 regions were amplified from genomic DNA by means of the immunoSEQ Assay, a bias-controlled multiplex PCR. As for the authors' bioinformatics: The number of nucleated cells in each sample was estimated by amplification of reference gene primers within the assay. To quantify the absolute abundance of each unique TCRbeta CDR3 rearrangement, sequence reads were collapsed and filtered. For each sample, productive Simpson clonality was calculated by taking the square root of Simpson's diversity index across productive rearrangements. Sourced from immuneACCESS, this table was stored by TCRdb with only in-frame sequences that have V and J called. A share of the clones is absent; for the studies checked, an unresolved V gene accounts for under half, and the remainder has no known explanation. V, J and clone size were drawn from that table, and D and trimming were deduced from the DNA. The table for this sample lists over 65,000 clones; 86% of them were counted only once. The ten largest clones represent 25% to 35% of the sample.

The collaborating institutions used their own protocols to collect whole blood in K2EDTA tubes. For TCRbeta analysis, collaborators shipped samples as frozen whole blood, isolated PBMCs, or DNA extracted from either of those sample types. General study outcomes and caveats: Clinical and demographic metadata were provided uncurated, with the amount varying by source and participant.

The CDR3, cysteine through phenylalanine, is 13 amino acids long. Here the CDR3 DNA is all that survives: 39 bases in frame from base 1. Trimming costs V 4 bases and J 3 bases, and their ends lie 10 bases apart. Taken from the germline V gene (reference sequence), the CDR1 and CDR2 loops are SGHNT and YYREEE. This sequence was found in a man between 45 and 60 years old with active or convalescent COVID-19. Recombination connected TRBV5-4 to TRBJ2-5, with the D gene not confidently named. Input material: peripheral blood. The DNA reads as follows: TGTGCCAGCAGCAACTCTCAGGAAGAGACCCAGTACTTC. Translated, this is CASSNSQEETQYF.